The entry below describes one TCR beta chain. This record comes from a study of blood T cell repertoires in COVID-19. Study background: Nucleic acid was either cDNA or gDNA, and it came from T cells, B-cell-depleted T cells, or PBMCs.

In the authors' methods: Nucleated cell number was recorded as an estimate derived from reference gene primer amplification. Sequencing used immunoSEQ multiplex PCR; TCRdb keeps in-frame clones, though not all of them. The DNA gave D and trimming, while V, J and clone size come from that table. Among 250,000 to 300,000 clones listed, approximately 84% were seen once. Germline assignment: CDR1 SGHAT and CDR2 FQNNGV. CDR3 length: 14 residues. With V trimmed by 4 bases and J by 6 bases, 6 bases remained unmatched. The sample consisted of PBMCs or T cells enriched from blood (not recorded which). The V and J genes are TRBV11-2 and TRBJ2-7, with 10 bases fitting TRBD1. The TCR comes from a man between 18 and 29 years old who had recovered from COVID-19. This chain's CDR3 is CASSSDRGLPEQYF. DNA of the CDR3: TGTGCCAGCAGCTCGGACAGGGGGTTACCCGAGCAGTACTTC.